This T cell receptor beta chain was recovered during a study of memory CD4+ T cells and cytomegalovirus serostatus. Study-level background: Of the healthy Belgian adults, fewer than 10 were CMV seropositive and 20 to 30 seronegative.

Study conclusions and caveats: Repertoires predicted CMV serostatus with median bootstrapped AUC of approximately 0.94. Each of approximately 63 CMV-associated TCRbeta sequences occurred in one to five individuals.

Single viable CD3+CD4+CD8-CD45RO+ cells were sorted as the memory CD4+ T cells. Germline CDR1 SEHNR, CDR2 FQNEAQ (reference sequence). The V gene lost 1 base and the J gene lost 3 bases, with 10 bases spanning the gap. The CDR3 covers 14 residues. As to this clone: Its specificity is unknown.

The table came from immunoSEQ multiplex PCR; TCRdb's copy has only in-frame clones and leaves some out. The table records some 41,000 clones, about 79% of them present only once. The gene calls are TRBV7-9 and TRBJ2-7, with D perhaps TRBD1 (6 bases). Sequences were obtained from memory CD4+ T cells from blood. The sequence derives from an adult in good health and CMV-seronegative. CDR3 protein: CASSLGGQYYEQYF. CDR3 coding DNA: TGTGCCAGCAGCTTAGGTGGACAGTACTACGAGCAGTACTTC.